The 11 T cell receptor beta chains below were found in one sample sequenced in a study of shared clonotypes between healthy human individuals. Naive CD8 cells, CD45RO-negative and positively selected for CCR7, excluded terminally differentiated effector memory CD45RA+ cells. Produced via immunoSEQ multiplex PCR; TCRdb's table is partial and in-frame only. The sample carries roughly 890,000 clones, nearly 95% recorded once. The sequenced material came from naive CD8+ T cells sorted from blood. These TCRs come from a young man in good health.

This sequence joins TRBV27 and TRBJ2-7; 9 bases are shared with TRBD2. The CDR3 is 17 amino acids. CDR1 is MNHEY and CDR2 is SMNVEV in the germline V gene (reference sequence). J gave up 6 bases and V 3 bases, and 15 bases lay outside the gene matches. This chain's CDR3 is CASSFHPIAGVFFEQYF. CDR3 DNA: TGTGCCAGCAGTTTTCATCCCATAGCGGGAGTTTTTTTCGAGCAGTACTTC.

V and J are TRBV4-3 and TRBJ2-3; perhaps D is TRBD1 or TRBD2 (5 bases each). From germline, CDR1 is LGHNA and CDR2 YSLEER. CDR3 size: 18 residues. V lost 10 bases and J lost 2, with 28 bases in between. The CDR3 region is CATASTRDGTLNTDTQYF. The CDR3 nucleotides read TGCGCCACCGCCTCGACTCGGGACGGGACCCTTAACACAGATACGCAGTATTTT.

The chain joins TRBV4-1 to TRBJ2-1; D is perhaps TRBD1 (6 bases). Trimming cost V 5 bases and J 14 bases, with 13 bases left between them. Germline V gene lookup returns CDR1 MGHRA and CDR2 YSYEKL. There are 11 residues in the CDR3. CDR3 region: CASSTPGAEFF. In nucleotides, the CDR3 is TGCGCCAGCAGCACCCCAGGGGCGGAGTTCTTC.

This sequence joins TRBV4-3 and TRBJ2-1; D gene unclear. V shed 1 base and J shed 6 bases, with 13 bases lying between them. This CDR3 is 15 amino acids long. Germline V lookup: CDR1 LGHNA, CDR2 YSLEER. CDR3 nucleotide sequence: TGCGCCAGCAGCCAAGCGAGCTCCCCTATCAATGAGCAGTTCTTC. Amino acids: CASSQASSPINEQFF.

The gene calls are TRBV10-2 and TRBJ1-2; D is unresolved. CDR3 size: 15 residues. The germline V gene encodes CDR1 WSHSY and CDR2 SAAADI. V lost 3 bases to trimming and J lost 4 bases, with 15 bases between them. CDR3 amino acids: CASSDFKKDPYGYTF. CDR3 bases: TGCGCCAGCAGTGATTTCAAGAAGGACCCCTATGGCTACACCTTC.

The rearrangement joins TRBV7-9 to TRBJ1-4, with 7 bases identical to TRBD1. The CDR3 is 15 residues long. Trimming at V came to 4 bases and at J to 8 bases, leaving 10 bases not matched to a gene. Germline V lookup: CDR1 SEHNR, CDR2 FQNEAQ (reference sequence). The DNA for the CDR3 is TGTGCCAGCAGCTCCCATCGCACAGGGGCCGAAAAACTGTTTTTT. The encoded protein is CASSSHRTGAEKLFF.

The chain combines TRBV7-9 with TRBJ2-5, with 7 bases matching TRBD2. V was pared by 1 base and J by 4 bases, with 9 bases of the junction left unmatched. The CDR3 loop spans 16 amino acids. CDR1 SEHNR and CDR2 FQNEAQ come from the germline V gene (reference sequence). CDR3 region: CASSLETSPERETQYF. CDR3 DNA: TGTGCCAGCAGCTTAGAGACTAGCCCCGAGAGAGAGACCCAGTACTTC. Based on the CDR3 plus reference TRBV7-9 and TRBJ2-5, the full variable domain is DTGVSQNPRHKITKRGQNVTFRCDPISEHNRLYWYRQTLGQGPEFLTYFQNEAQLEKSRLLSDRFSAERPKGSFSTLEIQRTEQGDSAMYLCASSLETSPERETQYFGPGTRLLVL.

This clone appeared a single time. J is TRBJ2-3 and V is TRBV9; D is perhaps TRBD2 (6 bases). V gave up 5 bases and J gave up 0 bases, with 10 bases separating them. Germline values: CDR1 SGDLS, CDR2 YYNGEE. CDR3 size: 14 residues. The DNA for the CDR3 is TGTGCCAGCAGGGGGGAGGCTAGCACAGATACGCAGTATTTT. This sequence encodes CASRGEASTDTQYF.

J is TRBJ1-1 and V is TRBV27; D call uncertain. Germline V lookup: CDR1 MNHEY, CDR2 SMNVEV (reference sequence). Trimming pared 5 bases from V and 1 base from J, leaving 20 bases between. The CDR3 consists of 17 residues. The CDR3 protein is CASSPSSAGQTNTEAFF. The CDR3 DNA sequence: TGTGCCAGCAGTCCTTCCAGTGCGGGTCAGACGAACACTGAAGCTTTCTTT.

This clone showed up just a few times. The genes are TRBV27 and TRBJ2-7; possibly TRBD1 for D (6 bases). In germline, CDR1 is MNHEY, CDR2 SMNVEV (reference sequence). V was trimmed by 11 bases and J by 1 base, leaving 12 bases between them. This CDR3 region has 12 residues. CDR3 DNA sequence: TGTGCCGCACCGGGACAATCCTACGAGCAGTACTTC. Encoded protein: CAAPGQSYEQYF.

This rearrangement joins TRBV2 to TRBJ2-7; 7 nucleotides line up with TRBD1. Germline V lookup: CDR1 SNHLY, CDR2 FYNNEI. This CDR3 contains 14 residues. The V and J ends lost 6 bases and 2 bases, in that order; junction bases with no gene match: 7. The CDR3 here is CASRAGTETYEQYF. The CDR3 nucleotides are TGTGCCAGCAGGGCCGGGACAGAGACCTACGAGCAGTACTTC.